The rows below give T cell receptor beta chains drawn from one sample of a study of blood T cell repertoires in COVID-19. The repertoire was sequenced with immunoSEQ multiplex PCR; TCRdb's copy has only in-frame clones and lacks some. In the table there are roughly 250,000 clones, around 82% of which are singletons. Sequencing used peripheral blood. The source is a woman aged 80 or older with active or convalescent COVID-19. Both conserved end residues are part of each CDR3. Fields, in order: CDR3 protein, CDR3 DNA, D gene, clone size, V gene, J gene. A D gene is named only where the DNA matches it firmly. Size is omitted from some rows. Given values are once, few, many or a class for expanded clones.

CDR3aa: CASRSARHLNTEAFF; CDR3nt: TGTGCCAGTAGATCAGCACGACATTTGAACACTGAAGCTTTCTTT; d_gene: .; abundance: .; v_gene: TRBV19; j_gene: TRBJ1-1
CDR3aa: CASSLDRKNEKLFF; CDR3nt: TGTGCCAGCAGCTTGGACAGGAAAAATGAAAAACTGTTTTTT; d_gene: .; abundance: .; v_gene: TRBV5-4; j_gene: TRBJ1-4
CDR3aa: CATSRLRSRGVRTVTEAFF; CDR3nt: TGTGCCACCAGCAGATTAAGATCCAGGGGCGTAAGGACAGTCACTGAAGCTTTCTTT; d_gene: .; abundance: .; v_gene: TRBV15; j_gene: TRBJ1-1
CDR3aa: CASSRGTGSSGNTIYF; CDR3nt: TGCGCCAGCAGTCGTGGTACAGGGAGCTCTGGAAACACCATATATTTT; d_gene: .; abundance: .; v_gene: TRBV5-1; j_gene: TRBJ1-3
CDR3aa: CASSSFGLVQETQYF; CDR3nt: TGTGCCAGCAGCTCATTCGGACTAGTCCAAGAGACCCAGTACTTC; d_gene: TRBD2; abundance: .; v_gene: TRBV6-2/TRBV6-3; j_gene: TRBJ2-5
CDR3aa: CASSIGRSGSRYEQYF; CDR3nt: TGTGCCAGTAGTATAGGTAGGAGCGGGAGTAGGTACGAGCAGTACTTC; d_gene: TRBD2; abundance: .; v_gene: TRBV19; j_gene: TRBJ2-7
CDR3aa: CASSILADDYTDTQYF; CDR3nt: TGTGCCAGTAGTATTCTAGCGGACGACTACACAGATACGCAGTATTTT; d_gene: TRBD2; abundance: .; v_gene: TRBV19; j_gene: TRBJ2-3
CDR3aa: CASSRQGSNQPQHF; CDR3nt: TGTGCCAGCAGCAGACAGGGCAGCAATCAGCCCCAGCATTTT; d_gene: TRBD1; abundance: .; v_gene: TRBV5-6; j_gene: TRBJ1-5
CDR3aa: CASSHTSRGGNEQFF; CDR3nt: TGTGCCAGCAGCCACACCTCGCGGGGGGGCAATGAGCAGTTCTTC; d_gene: TRBD2; abundance: .; v_gene: TRBV3-1/TRBV3-2; j_gene: TRBJ2-1
CDR3aa: CASSLYPGGYEETQYF; CDR3nt: TGTGCCAGCAGTTTATATCCAGGAGGTTACGAAGAGACCCAGTACTTC; d_gene: .; abundance: once; v_gene: TRBV28; j_gene: TRBJ2-5
CDR3aa: CASSVQDRGDSPLHF; CDR3nt: TGTGCCAGCAGCGTCCAGGACAGGGGAGATTCACCCCTCCACTTT; d_gene: TRBD1; abundance: .; v_gene: TRBV9; j_gene: TRBJ1-6
CDR3aa: CASSYRGNYEQYF; CDR3nt: TGTGCCAGCAGTTACAGGGGGAACTACGAGCAGTACTTC; d_gene: TRBD1; abundance: .; v_gene: TRBV2; j_gene: TRBJ2-7
CDR3aa: CASSQDGRNTEAFF; CDR3nt: TGTGCCAGCAGCCAAGATGGCAGGAACACTGAAGCTTTCTTT; d_gene: .; abundance: .; v_gene: TRBV4-2; j_gene: TRBJ1-1
CDR3aa: CASSDSGANVLTF; CDR3nt: TGTGCCAGCAGCGACTCGGGAGCCAACGTCCTGACTTTC; d_gene: .; abundance: .; v_gene: TRBV28; j_gene: TRBJ2-6
CDR3aa: CATQEEGRVNSPLHF; CDR3nt: TGTGCCACCCAAGAGGAGGGCAGGGTTAATTCACCCCTCCACTTT; d_gene: .; abundance: few; v_gene: TRBV10-3; j_gene: TRBJ1-6
CDR3aa: CASSDGLGTVTEAFF; CDR3nt: TGTGCCAGCAGCGATGGTTTGGGTACAGTCACTGAAGCTTTCTTT; d_gene: .; abundance: .; v_gene: TRBV6-2/TRBV6-3; j_gene: TRBJ1-1
CDR3aa: CASSPRQGGYGYTF; CDR3nt: TGCGCCAGCAGCCCCCGACAGGGGGGATATGGCTACACCTTC; d_gene: TRBD1; abundance: .; v_gene: TRBV4-1; j_gene: TRBJ1-2
CDR3aa: CASSLSHQGSEKLFF; CDR3nt: TGTGCCAGCAGTTTATCCCATCAGGGCAGCGAAAAACTGTTTTTT; d_gene: .; abundance: .; v_gene: TRBV27; j_gene: TRBJ1-4
CDR3aa: CASHAGGYGYTF; CDR3nt: TGTGCCAGTCACGCAGGGGGCTATGGCTACACCTTC; d_gene: TRBD1; abundance: .; v_gene: TRBV19; j_gene: TRBJ1-2
CDR3aa: CASTTGGNQPQHF; CDR3nt: TGTGCCAGTACGACAGGGGGCAATCAGCCCCAGCATTTT; d_gene: TRBD1; abundance: .; v_gene: TRBV19; j_gene: TRBJ1-5
CDR3aa: CASSEAGEQFF; CDR3nt: TGCGCCAGCAGTGAGGCGGGAGAGCAGTTCTTC; d_gene: .; abundance: .; v_gene: TRBV10-1; j_gene: TRBJ2-1
CDR3aa: CAWSPWGLMNTEAFF; CDR3nt: TGTGCCTGGAGTCCCTGGGGGCTTATGAACACTGAAGCTTTCTTT; d_gene: .; abundance: .; v_gene: TRBV30; j_gene: TRBJ1-1
CDR3aa: CASSQNLAGSSYEQYF; CDR3nt: TGTGCCAGCAGCCAAAACCTAGCGGGGAGCTCCTACGAGCAGTACTTC; d_gene: TRBD2; abundance: .; v_gene: TRBV3-1/TRBV3-2; j_gene: TRBJ2-7
CDR3aa: CASSLDGDSNYGYTF; CDR3nt: TGCGCCAGCAGCTTGGATGGAGACAGTAACTATGGCTACACCTTC; d_gene: .; abundance: .; v_gene: TRBV5-1; j_gene: TRBJ1-2
CDR3aa: CASSPQGDTGELFF; CDR3nt: TGCGCCAGCAGCCCCCAGGGGGACACCGGGGAGCTGTTTTTT; d_gene: TRBD1; abundance: once; v_gene: TRBV5-1; j_gene: TRBJ2-2
CDR3aa: CAWTRQGLGEQFF; CDR3nt: TGTGCCTGGACCCGACAGGGGTTAGGTGAGCAGTTCTTC; d_gene: TRBD1; abundance: .; v_gene: TRBV30; j_gene: TRBJ2-1
CDR3aa: CSASGLAEGMKLPANTGELFF; CDR3nt: TGCAGTGCTAGTGGGCTAGCGGAGGGAATGAAGCTCCCCGCGAACACCGGGGAGCTGTTTTTT; d_gene: TRBD2; abundance: .; v_gene: TRBV20-1; j_gene: TRBJ2-2
CDR3aa: CASSRGRGANTEAFF; CDR3nt: TGTGCCAGCAGCCGGGGCCGGGGGGCCAACACTGAAGCTTTCTTT; d_gene: .; abundance: .; v_gene: TRBV3-1/TRBV3-2; j_gene: TRBJ1-1
CDR3aa: CASSPRTNQPQHF; CDR3nt: TGTGCCAGCAGCCCGCGCACCAATCAGCCCCAGCATTTT; d_gene: .; abundance: .; v_gene: TRBV12-3/TRBV12-4; j_gene: TRBJ1-5
CDR3aa: CASSYQQGGGEKLFF; CDR3nt: TGTGCCAGCAGTTACCAACAGGGCGGGGGGGAAAAACTGTTTTTT; d_gene: .; abundance: .; v_gene: TRBV6-6; j_gene: TRBJ1-4
CDR3aa: CASSQLIPGASGNTIYF; CDR3nt: TGTGCCAGCAGCCAATTAATCCCTGGAGCCTCTGGAAACACCATATATTTT; d_gene: .; abundance: once; v_gene: TRBV4-2; j_gene: TRBJ1-3
CDR3aa: CASSYPLVFSLAGGGEQYF; CDR3nt: TGTGCCAGCAGTTACCCCCTAGTTTTTTCCCTAGCGGGAGGGGGTGAGCAGTACTTC; d_gene: TRBD2; abundance: .; v_gene: TRBV6-8; j_gene: TRBJ2-7
CDR3aa: CASTGGVSTTQETQYF; CDR3nt: TGTGCCAGCACGGGGGGCGTGAGCACTACCCAAGAGACCCAGTACTTC; d_gene: .; abundance: .; v_gene: TRBV28; j_gene: TRBJ2-5
CDR3aa: CASSDQRTGNEKLFF; CDR3nt: TGTGCCAGCAGTGATCAAAGGACAGGAAATGAAAAACTGTTTTTT; d_gene: TRBD1; abundance: once; v_gene: TRBV25-1; j_gene: TRBJ1-4
CDR3aa: CASSLGTSVYNEQFF; CDR3nt: TGTGCCAGCAGCTTAGGGACTAGCGTCTACAATGAGCAGTTCTTC; d_gene: TRBD2; abundance: .; v_gene: TRBV5-8; j_gene: TRBJ2-1
CDR3aa: CASSRQSGTSVGEQYF; CDR3nt: TGTGCCAGCAGCCGCCAGTCCGGGACTAGCGTTGGAGAGCAGTACTTC; d_gene: TRBD2; abundance: .; v_gene: TRBV3-1/TRBV3-2; j_gene: TRBJ2-7
CDR3aa: CASRLRKLAGGYEQYF; CDR3nt: TGTGCAAGTCGCCTCCGCAAATTAGCGGGGGGGTACGAGCAGTACTTC; d_gene: .; abundance: once; v_gene: TRBV12-2; j_gene: TRBJ2-7
CDR3aa: CASSRTHGGAGSYNEQFF; CDR3nt: TGTGCCAGCAGCCGAACCCACGGGGGGGCGGGCTCCTACAATGAGCAGTTCTTC; d_gene: TRBD2; abundance: .; v_gene: TRBV3-1/TRBV3-2; j_gene: TRBJ2-1
CDR3aa: CSVTRLARTDTQYF; CDR3nt: TGCAGCGTTACCCGACTAGCGCGCACAGATACGCAGTATTTT; d_gene: TRBD2; abundance: .; v_gene: TRBV29-1; j_gene: TRBJ2-3
CDR3aa: CASSIEEKGFSGSVITDTQYF; CDR3nt: TGTGCCAGTAGTATAGAAGAGAAGGGGTTTAGCGGGAGCGTAATCACAGATACGCAGTATTTT; d_gene: TRBD2; abundance: .; v_gene: TRBV19; j_gene: TRBJ2-3
CDR3aa: CASSQWQGGGYTF; CDR3nt: TGTGCCAGCAGCCAATGGCAGGGAGGGGGCTACACCTTC; d_gene: .; abundance: few; v_gene: TRBV14; j_gene: TRBJ1-2
CDR3aa: CASSIRQGPYNEQFF; CDR3nt: TGTGCCAGTAGTATCAGACAGGGCCCCTACAATGAGCAGTTCTTC; d_gene: TRBD1; abundance: .; v_gene: TRBV19; j_gene: TRBJ2-1
CDR3aa: CASSNRGQNSPLHF; CDR3nt: TGTGCCAGCAGTAACAGGGGGCAGAATTCACCCCTCCACTTT; d_gene: TRBD1; abundance: .; v_gene: TRBV11-2; j_gene: TRBJ1-6
CDR3aa: CASSAYNQPQHF; CDR3nt: TGTGCCAGCAGCGCCTACAATCAGCCCCAGCATTTT; d_gene: .; abundance: few; v_gene: TRBV5-4; j_gene: TRBJ1-5
CDR3aa: CASSDQGRGEKLFF; CDR3nt: TGTGCCAGCAGTGATCAGGGGCGAGGTGAAAAACTGTTTTTT; d_gene: .; abundance: .; v_gene: TRBV6-1; j_gene: TRBJ1-4